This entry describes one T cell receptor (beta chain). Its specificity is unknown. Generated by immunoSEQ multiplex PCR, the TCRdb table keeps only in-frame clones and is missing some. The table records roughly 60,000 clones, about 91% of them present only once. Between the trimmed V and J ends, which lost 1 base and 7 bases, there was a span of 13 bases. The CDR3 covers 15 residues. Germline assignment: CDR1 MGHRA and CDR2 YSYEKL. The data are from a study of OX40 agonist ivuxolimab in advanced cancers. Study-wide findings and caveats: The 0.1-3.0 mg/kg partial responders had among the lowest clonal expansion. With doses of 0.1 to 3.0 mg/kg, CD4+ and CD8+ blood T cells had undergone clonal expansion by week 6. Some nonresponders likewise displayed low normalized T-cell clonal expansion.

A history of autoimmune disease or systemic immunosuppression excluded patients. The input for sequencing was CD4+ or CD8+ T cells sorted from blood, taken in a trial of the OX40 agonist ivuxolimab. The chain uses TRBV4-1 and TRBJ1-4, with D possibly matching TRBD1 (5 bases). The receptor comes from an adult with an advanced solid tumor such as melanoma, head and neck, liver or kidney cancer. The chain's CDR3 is CASSQGPGGVEKLFF. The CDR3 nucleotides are TGCGCCAGCAGCCAAGGGCCGGGGGGTGTTGAAAAACTGTTTTTT.